This T cell receptor beta chain originates from a study of blood T cells in healthy people across ages. In this sample, this clonotype turned up many times. Its cognate antigen is unknown. Germline CDR1 reads SGHVS; CDR2 reads FNYEAQ. V lost 4 bases to trimming and J lost 8 bases, with 17 bases between them. This CDR3 is 14 amino acids long. Findings of the study overall: TCR beta diversity, measured per million T cells, fell in a roughly linear way with age. Naive and antigen-experienced cells were not separated, limiting conclusive comparison.

Each sample gave at least 7 million isolated PBMCs. The use of a sample-barcoded 5' primer and a J-beta primer mix characterized a second PCR of roughly 7 to 11 cycles. With 12 random nucleotides, a template-switch adaptor tagged each individual cDNA molecule. A single record per CDR3 protein comes from TCRdb applying MiXCR to the 5' RACE reads. The repertoire holds more than 800,000 distinct CDR3 sequences, about 30% seen once, with 15% to 20% in the top ten. The receptor was derived from a woman aged 80 or over in good health. Material: blood. The chain recombines TRBV7-6 with TRBJ1-2; TRBD1 might be the D (6 bases). The CDR3 DNA follows: TGTGCCAGCAGCTCCTATCCACAGGGTAGCGGCTACACCTTC. It yields the protein CASSSYPQGSGYTF.